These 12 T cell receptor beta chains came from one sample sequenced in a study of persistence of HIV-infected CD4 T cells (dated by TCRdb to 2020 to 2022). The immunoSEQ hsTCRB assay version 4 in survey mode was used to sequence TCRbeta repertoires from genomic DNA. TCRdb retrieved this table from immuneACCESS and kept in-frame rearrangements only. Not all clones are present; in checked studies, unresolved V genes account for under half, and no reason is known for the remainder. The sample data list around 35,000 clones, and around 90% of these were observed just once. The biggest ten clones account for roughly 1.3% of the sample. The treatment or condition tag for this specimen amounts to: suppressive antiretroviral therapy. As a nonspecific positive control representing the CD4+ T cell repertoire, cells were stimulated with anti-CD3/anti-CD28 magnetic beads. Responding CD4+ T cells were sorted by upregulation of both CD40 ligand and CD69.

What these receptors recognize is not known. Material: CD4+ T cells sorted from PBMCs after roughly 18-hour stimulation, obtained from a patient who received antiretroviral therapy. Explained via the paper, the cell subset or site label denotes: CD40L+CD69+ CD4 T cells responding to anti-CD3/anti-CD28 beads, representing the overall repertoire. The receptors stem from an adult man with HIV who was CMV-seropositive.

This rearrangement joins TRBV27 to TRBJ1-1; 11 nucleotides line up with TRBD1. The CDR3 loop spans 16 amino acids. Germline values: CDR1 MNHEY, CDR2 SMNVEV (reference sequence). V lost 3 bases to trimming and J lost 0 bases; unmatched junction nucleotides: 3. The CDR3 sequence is CASSFRTGGMNTEAFF. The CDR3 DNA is TGTGCCAGCAGTTTCCGGACAGGGGGCATGAACACTGAAGCTTTCTTT.

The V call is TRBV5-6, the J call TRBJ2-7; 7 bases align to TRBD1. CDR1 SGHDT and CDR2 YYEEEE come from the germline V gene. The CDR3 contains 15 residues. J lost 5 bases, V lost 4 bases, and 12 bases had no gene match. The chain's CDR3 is CASSLETGKMDEQYF. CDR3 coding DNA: TGTGCCAGCAGCCTAGAGACAGGGAAGATGGACGAGCAGTACTTC.

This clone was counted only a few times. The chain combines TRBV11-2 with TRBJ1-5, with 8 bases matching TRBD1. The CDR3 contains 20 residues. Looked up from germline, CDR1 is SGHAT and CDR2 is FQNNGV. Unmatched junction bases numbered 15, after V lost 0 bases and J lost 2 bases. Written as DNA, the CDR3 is TGTGCCAGCAGCTTAGAAGTTAAGGGTTCCCTGACAGGGGGCAATCAGCCCCAGCATTTT. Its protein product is CASSLEVKGSLTGGNQPQHF.

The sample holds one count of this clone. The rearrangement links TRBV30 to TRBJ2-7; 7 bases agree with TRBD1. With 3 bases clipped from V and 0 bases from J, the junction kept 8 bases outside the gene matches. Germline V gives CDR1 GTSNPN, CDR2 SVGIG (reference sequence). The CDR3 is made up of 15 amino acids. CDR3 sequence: CAWSSGTDSSYEQYF. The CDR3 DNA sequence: TGTGCCTGGAGCTCTGGGACAGACAGCTCCTACGAGCAGTACTTC. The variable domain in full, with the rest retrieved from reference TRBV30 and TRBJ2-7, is SQTIHQWPATLVQPVGSPLSLECTVEGTSNPNLYWYRQAAGRGLQLLFYSVGIGQISSEVPQNLSASRPQDRQFILSSKKLLLSDSGFYLCAWSSGTDSSYEQYFGPGTRLTVT.

The CDR3 sequence: CASSQARGGAPGELFF. The CDR3 DNA reads TGTGCCAGCAGCCAAGCCCGCGGGGGGGCCCCCGGGGAGCTGTTTTTT. This sequence joins TRBV4-2 and TRBJ2-2; TRBD2 matches 9 bases. Germline lookup yields CDR1 LGHNA and CDR2 YNFKEQ. The CDR3 totals 16 residues. Trimming removed 1 base from V and 6 bases from J; junction bases left unmatched: 6.

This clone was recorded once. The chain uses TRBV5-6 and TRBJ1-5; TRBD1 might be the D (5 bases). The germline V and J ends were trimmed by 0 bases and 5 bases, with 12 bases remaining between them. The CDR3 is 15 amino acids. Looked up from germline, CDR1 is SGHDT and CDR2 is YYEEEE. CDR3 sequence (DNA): TGTGCCAGCAGCTTGGGGGGGAGCAAATATCAGCCCCAGCATTTT. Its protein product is CASSLGGSKYQPQHF. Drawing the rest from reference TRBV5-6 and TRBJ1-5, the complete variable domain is DAGVTQSPTHLIKTRGQQVTLRCSPKSGHDTVSWYQQALGQGPQFIFQYYEEEERQRGNFPDRFSGHQFPNYSSELNVNALLLGDSALYLCASSLGGSKYQPQHFGDGTRLSIL.

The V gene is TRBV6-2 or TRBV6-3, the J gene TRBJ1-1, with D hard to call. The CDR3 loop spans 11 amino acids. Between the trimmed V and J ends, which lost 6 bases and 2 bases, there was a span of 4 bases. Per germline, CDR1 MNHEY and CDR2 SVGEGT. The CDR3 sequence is CASSRNTEAFF. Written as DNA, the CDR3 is TGTGCCAGCAGCAGAAACACTGAAGCTTTCTTT.

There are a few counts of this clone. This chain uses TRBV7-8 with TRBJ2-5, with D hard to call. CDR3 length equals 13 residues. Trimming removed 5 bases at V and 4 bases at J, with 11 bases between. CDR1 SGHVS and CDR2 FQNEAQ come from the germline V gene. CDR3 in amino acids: CASSRPARETQYF. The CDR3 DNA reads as TGTGCCAGCAGCCGCCCGGCGAGAGAGACCCAGTACTTC.

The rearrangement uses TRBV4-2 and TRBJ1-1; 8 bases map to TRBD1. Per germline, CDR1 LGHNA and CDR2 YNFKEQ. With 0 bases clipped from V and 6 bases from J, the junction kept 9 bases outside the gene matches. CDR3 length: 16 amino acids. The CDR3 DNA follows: TGTGCCAGCAGCCAAGATCGGGACAGGACCTTCGCTGAAGCTTTCTTT. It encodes CASSQDRDRTFAEAFF.

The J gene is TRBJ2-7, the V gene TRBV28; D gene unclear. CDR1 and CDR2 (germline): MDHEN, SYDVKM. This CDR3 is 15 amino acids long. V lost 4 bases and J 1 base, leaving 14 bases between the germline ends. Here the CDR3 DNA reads TGTGCCAGCAGTTCTCCCGCGGCAAGTTCCTACGAGCAGTACTTC. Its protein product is CASSSPAASSYEQYF.

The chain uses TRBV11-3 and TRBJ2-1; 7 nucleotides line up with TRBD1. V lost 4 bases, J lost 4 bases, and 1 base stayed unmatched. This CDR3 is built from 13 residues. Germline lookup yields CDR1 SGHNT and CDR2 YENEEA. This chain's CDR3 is CASSWGQYNEQFF. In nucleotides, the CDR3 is TGTGCCAGCAGCTGGGGACAGTACAATGAGCAGTTCTTC.

The DNA of the CDR3 is TGTGCCAGCAGCCCGTGGGCAGGGAGTAGGAATGAGCAGTTCTTC. Translated, it gives CASSPWAGSRNEQFF. This sequence joins TRBV14 and TRBJ2-1; D tentatively fits TRBD1 or TRBD2 (5 bases each). Looked up from germline, CDR1 is SGHDN and CDR2 is FVKESK. Deletions cut 4 bases from V and 7 bases from J, with 17 bases between. The CDR3 has 15 amino acids.